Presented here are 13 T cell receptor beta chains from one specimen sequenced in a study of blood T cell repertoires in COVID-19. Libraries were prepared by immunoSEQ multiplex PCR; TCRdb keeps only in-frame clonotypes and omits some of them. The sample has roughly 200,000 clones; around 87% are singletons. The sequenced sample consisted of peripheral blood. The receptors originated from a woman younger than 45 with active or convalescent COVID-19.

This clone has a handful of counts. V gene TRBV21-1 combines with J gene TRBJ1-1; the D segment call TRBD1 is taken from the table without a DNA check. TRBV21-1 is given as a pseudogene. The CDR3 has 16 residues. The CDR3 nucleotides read TGTGCCAGCAGCCTACACCCCAGGGTAAAGGACACTGAAGCTTTCTTT. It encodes CASSLHPRVKDTEAFF.

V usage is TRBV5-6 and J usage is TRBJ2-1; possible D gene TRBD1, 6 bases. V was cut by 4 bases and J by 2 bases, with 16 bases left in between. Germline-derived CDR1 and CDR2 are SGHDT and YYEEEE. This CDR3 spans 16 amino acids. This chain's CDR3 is CASSGNGQWTYNEQFF. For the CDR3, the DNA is TGTGCCAGCAGCGGAAACGGACAGTGGACCTACAATGAGCAGTTCTTC.

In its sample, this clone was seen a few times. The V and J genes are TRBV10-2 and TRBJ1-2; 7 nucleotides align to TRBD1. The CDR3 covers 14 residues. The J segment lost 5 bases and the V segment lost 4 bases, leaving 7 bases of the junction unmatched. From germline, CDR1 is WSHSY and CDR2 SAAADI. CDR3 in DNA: TGCGCCAGCAGTGCCGGGACAGAGATTTATGGCTACACCTTC. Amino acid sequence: CASSAGTEIYGYTF.

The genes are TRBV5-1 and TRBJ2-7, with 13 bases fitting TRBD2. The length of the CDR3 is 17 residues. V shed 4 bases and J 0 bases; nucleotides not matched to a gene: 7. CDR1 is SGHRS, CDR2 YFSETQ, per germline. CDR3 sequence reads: CASSIRTSGGSSYEQYF. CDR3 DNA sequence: TGCGCCAGCAGCATAAGGACTAGCGGGGGCTCCTCCTACGAGCAGTACTTC.

CDR3 in amino acids: CASSVTYRGSGNTIYF. CDR3 sequence (DNA): TGTGCCAGCAGCGTTACCTACAGGGGCTCTGGAAACACCATATATTTT. The V call is TRBV7-8, the J call TRBJ1-3; 7 bases map to TRBD1. The CDR3 sequence is 16 residues long. V lost 5 bases, J lost 0 bases, and 7 bases stayed unmatched. CDR1 is SGHVS, CDR2 FQNEAQ, per germline.

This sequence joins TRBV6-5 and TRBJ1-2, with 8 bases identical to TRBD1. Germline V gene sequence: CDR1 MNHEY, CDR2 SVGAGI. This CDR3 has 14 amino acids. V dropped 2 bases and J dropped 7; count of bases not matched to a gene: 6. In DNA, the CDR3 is TGTGCCAGCAGTTACCGATCAGGGGGCCTTGGCTACACCTTC. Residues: CASSYRSGGLGYTF.

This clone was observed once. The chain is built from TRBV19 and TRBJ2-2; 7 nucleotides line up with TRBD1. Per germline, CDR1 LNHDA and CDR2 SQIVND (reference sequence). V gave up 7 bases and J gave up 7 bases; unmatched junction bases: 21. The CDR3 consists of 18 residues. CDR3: CASIISLSAGGSDGELFF. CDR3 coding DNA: TGTGCCAGTATAATATCCTTGTCGGCAGGGGGAAGTGACGGGGAGCTGTTTTTT.

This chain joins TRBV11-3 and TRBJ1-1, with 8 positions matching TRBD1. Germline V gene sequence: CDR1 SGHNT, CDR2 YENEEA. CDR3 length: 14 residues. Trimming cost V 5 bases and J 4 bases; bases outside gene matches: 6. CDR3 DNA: TGTGCCAGCAGCACCCGGGACAGGAGCACTGAAGCTTTCTTT. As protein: CASSTRDRSTEAFF.

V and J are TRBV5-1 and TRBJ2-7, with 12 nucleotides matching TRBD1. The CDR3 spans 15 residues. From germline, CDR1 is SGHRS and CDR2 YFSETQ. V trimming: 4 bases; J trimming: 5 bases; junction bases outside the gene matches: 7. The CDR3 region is CASSPTGQGAHEQYF. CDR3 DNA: TGCGCCAGCAGCCCAACGGGACAGGGGGCCCACGAGCAGTACTTC.

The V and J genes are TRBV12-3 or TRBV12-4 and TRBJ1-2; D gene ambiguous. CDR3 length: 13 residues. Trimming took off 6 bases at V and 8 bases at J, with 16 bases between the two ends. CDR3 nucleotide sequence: TGTGCCAGCAGCTCAGCGGGGTTCCTCGGCTACACCTTC. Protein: CASSSAGFLGYTF.

CDR3 in DNA: TGCGCCAGCAGCGATGGACTGACTCAGCCCCAGCATTTT. The encoded protein is CASSDGLTQPQHF. The chain combines TRBV5-1 with TRBJ1-5; D uncertain. The CDR3 totals 13 residues. Germline CDR1 SGHRS, CDR2 YFSETQ. V gave up 4 bases and J gave up 6 bases, with 11 bases separating them.

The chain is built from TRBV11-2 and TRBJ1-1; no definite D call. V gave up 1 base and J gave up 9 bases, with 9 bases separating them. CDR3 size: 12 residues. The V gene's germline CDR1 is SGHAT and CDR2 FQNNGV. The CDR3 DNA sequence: TGTGCCAGCAGCTTAGGAGGAGGTAAAGCTTTCTTT. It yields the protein CASSLGGGKAFF. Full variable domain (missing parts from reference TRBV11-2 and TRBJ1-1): EAGVAQSPRYKIIEKRQSVAFWCNPISGHATLYWYQQILGQGPKLLIQFQNNGVVDDSQLPKDRFSAERLKGVDSTLKIQPAKLEDSAVYLCASSLGGGKAFFGQGTRLTVV.

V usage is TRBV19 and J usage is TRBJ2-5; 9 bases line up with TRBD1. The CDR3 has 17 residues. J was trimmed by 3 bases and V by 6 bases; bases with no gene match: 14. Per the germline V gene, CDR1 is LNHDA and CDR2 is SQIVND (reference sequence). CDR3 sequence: CASRSVAGTGLKETQYF. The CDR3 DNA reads TGTGCCAGTAGATCAGTGGCCGGGACAGGGTTAAAAGAGACCCAGTACTTC.